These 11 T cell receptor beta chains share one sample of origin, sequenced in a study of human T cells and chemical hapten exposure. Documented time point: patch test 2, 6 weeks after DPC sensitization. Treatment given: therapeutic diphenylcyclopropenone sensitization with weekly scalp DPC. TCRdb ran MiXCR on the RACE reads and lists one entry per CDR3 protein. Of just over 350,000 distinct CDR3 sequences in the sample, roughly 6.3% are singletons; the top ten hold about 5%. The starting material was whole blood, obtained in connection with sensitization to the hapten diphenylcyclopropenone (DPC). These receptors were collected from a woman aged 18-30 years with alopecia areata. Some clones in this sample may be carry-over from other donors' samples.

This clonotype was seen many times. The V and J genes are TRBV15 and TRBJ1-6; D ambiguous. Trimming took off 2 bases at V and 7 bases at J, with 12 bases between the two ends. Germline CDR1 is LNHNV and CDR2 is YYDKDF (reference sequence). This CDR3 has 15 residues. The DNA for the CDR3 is TGTGCCACCAGCAGATTCCTCCCTCCAAATTCACCCCTCCACTTT. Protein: CATSRFLPPNSPLHF.

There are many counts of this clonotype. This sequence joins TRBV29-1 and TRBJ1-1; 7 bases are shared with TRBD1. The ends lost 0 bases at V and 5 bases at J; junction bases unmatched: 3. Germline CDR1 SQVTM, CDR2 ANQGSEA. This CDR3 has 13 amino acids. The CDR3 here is CSVEEPGGTEAFF. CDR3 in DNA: TGCAGCGTTGAAGAACCAGGGGGGACTGAAGCTTTCTTT.

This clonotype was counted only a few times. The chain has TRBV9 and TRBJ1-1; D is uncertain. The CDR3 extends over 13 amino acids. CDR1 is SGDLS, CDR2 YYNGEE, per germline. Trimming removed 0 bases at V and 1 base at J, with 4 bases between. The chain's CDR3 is CASSVEGNTEAFF. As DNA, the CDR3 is TGTGCCAGCAGCGTAGAAGGGAACACTGAAGCTTTCTTT. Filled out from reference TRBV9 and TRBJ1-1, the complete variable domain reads DSGVTQTPKHLITATGQRVTLRCSPRSGDLSVYWYQQSLDQGLQFLIQYYNGEERAKGNILERFSAQQFPDLHSELNLSSLELGDSALYFCASSVEGNTEAFFGQGTRLTVV.

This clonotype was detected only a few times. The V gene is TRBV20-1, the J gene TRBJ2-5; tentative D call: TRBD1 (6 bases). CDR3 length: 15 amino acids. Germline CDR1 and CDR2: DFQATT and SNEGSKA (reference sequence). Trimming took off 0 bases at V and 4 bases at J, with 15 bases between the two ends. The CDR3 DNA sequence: TGCAGTGCTAGAGATGACTTTAAAGGGGGAGAGACCCAGTACTTC. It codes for CSARDDFKGGETQYF.

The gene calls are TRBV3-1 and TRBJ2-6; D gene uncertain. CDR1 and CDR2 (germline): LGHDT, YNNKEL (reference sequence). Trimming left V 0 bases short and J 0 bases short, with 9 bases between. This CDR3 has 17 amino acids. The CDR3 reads CASSQDRFYSGANVLTF. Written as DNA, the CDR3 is TGTGCCAGCAGCCAAGATAGATTTTACTCTGGGGCCAACGTCCTGACTTTC.

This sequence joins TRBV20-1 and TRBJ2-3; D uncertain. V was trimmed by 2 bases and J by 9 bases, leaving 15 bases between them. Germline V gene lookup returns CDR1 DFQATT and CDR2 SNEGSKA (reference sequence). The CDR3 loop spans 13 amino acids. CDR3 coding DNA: TGCAGTGCTAGACCACCTATGGTTCCCACGCAGTATTTT. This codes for CSARPPMVPTQYF.

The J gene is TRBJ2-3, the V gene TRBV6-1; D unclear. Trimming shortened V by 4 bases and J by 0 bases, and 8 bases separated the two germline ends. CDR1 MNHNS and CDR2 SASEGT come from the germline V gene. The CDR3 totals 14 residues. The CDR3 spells CASSGSSSTDTQYF. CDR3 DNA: TGTGCCAGCAGTGGGAGTTCTAGCACAGATACGCAGTATTTT.

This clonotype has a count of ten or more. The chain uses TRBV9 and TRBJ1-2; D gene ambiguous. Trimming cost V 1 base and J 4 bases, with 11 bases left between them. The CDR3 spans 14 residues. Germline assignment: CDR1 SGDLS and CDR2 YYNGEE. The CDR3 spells CASSVLGRSYGYTF. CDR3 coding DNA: TGTGCCAGCAGCGTATTGGGCAGGAGCTATGGCTACACCTTC.

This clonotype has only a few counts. The CDR3 loop reads CASSSGQGETEAFF. The CDR3 DNA reads TGTGCCAGCAGCTCCGGACAGGGGGAAACTGAAGCTTTCTTT. The gene calls are TRBV7-3 and TRBJ1-1; 10 nucleotides agree with TRBD1. The CDR3 has 14 amino acids. Germline CDR1 is SGHTA and CDR2 is FQGTGA. The J segment lost 5 bases and the V segment lost 4 bases, leaving 4 bases of the junction unmatched.

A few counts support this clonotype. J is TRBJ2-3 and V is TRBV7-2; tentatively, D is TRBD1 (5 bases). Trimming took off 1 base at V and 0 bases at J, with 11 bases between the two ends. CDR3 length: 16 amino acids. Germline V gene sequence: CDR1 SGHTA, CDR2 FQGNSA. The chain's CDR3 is CASSLDPGHSTDTQYF. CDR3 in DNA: TGTGCCAGCAGCTTAGATCCAGGACACAGCACAGATACGCAGTATTTT.

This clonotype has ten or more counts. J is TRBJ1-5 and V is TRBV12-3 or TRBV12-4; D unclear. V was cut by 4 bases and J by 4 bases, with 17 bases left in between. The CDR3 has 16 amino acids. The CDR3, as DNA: TGTGCCAGCAGTTCTCGTCGGAAGGGTCCAAATCAGCCCCAGCATTTT. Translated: CASSSRRKGPNQPQHF.